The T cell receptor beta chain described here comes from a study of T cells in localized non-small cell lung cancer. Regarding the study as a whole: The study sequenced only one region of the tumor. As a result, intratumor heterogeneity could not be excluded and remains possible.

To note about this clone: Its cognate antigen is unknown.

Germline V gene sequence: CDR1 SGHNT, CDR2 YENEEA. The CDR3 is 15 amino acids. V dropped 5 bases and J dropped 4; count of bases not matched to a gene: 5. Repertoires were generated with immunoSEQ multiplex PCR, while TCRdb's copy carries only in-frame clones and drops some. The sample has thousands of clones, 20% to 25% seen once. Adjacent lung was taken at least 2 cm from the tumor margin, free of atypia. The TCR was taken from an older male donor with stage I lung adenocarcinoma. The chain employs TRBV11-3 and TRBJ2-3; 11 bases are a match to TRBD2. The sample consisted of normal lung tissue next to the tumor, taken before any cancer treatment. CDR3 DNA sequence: TGTGCCAGCAGCGAGCATAGCGGGAGGGCAGATACGCAGTATTTT. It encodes CASSEHSGRADTQYF.